This T cell receptor (beta chain) was sequenced for a study of blood T cell repertoires in COVID-19 (dated by TCRdb to between 2020 and 2021). Describing the broader study: The collaborator samples originated in the United States, Italy and Spain and spanned the acute and convalescent phases of COVID-19. The prospective study material was composed of cDNA or gDNA derived from T cells, B-cell-depleted T cells, or PBMCs. The dataset comprised deeply sampled blood TCRbeta repertoires from subjects exposed to, actively infected with, or recovered from COVID-19. The repertoires were made available in a free public database intended to serve as a resource for research on the immune response to SARS-CoV-2. Samples came from the ongoing ImmuneRACE study (first 160 participants) plus 1,254 subjects from 6 global collaborators. Sample metadata almost always included a de-identified subject ID, COVID-19 status, age in years and sex. HLA class I and class II types, where available, came from metadata supplied by the sample provider rather than from assay-based typing. General findings and caveats noted by the study authors: Clinical and demographic metadata were provided uncurated, with the amount varying by source and participant.

A note on this clone: The target of this receptor is not known. Base qualities are not at hand, and no much larger clone is one base apart.

Collaborating institutions collected whole blood in K2EDTA tubes following their own protocols. For TCRbeta analysis, collaborator samples were shipped as frozen whole blood, as isolated PBMCs, or as DNA extracted from either sample type. The immunoSEQ Assay, a bias-controlled multiplex PCR, was used to amplify TCRbeta CDR3 regions from genomic DNA. The paper's processing steps were these. The number of nucleated cells in each sample was estimated by amplification of reference gene primers within the assay. To quantify the absolute abundance of each unique TCRbeta CDR3 rearrangement, sequence reads were collapsed and filtered. For each sample, productive Simpson clonality was calculated as the square root of Simpson's diversity index over productive rearrangements. Held by TCRdb, this immuneACCESS table contains in-frame sequences only and omits some clones. Under half of the omission traces to an unresolved V gene where checked; the cause of the rest is unknown. V and J calls plus clone size are reproduced from that table; the DNA served to infer D and trimming. This sample gives about 97,000 clones in total; 85% to 95% of them show up just once. The top ten constitute around 6% of the sample.

Reading the germline V gene (reference sequence) gives CDR1 LNHDA and CDR2 SQIVND. The CDR3 has 15 amino acids, counting the end cysteine and phenylalanine. Only the CDR3 part of the read is kept: 45 bases, read in frame from the first base. After removal of 5 bases from V and 7 bases from J, the junction retains 11 bases not matched to a gene. This clonotype was obtained from a man aged 45-65 years with active COVID-19. The receptor chain draws on TRBV19 and TRBJ2-4, and 7 bases in between align with TRBD2. Sequenced: peripheral blood. The CDR3 protein sequence reads: CASSASRTRGNIQYF. In nucleotides, the sequence is TGTGCCAGTAGTGCTTCCCGGACTAGGGGTAACATTCAGTACTTC.